The next 22 T cell receptor beta chains were all read from a single sample in a study of cytomegalovirus exposure and HLA in healthy donors. The primer mix had 60 Vbeta and 13 Jbeta primers. This table comes from immunoSEQ multiplex PCR, and its TCRdb copy is limited to in-frame clones, with some not included. The sample carries 50,000 to 60,000 clones, around 66% recorded once. Sequencing was performed on PBMCs. The receptors come from a man between 18 and 35 years old in good health and CMV-seronegative.

The J gene is TRBJ2-3, the V gene TRBV7-6; a possible D gene is TRBD2 (5 bases). The length of the CDR3 is 15 residues. V lost 6 bases to trimming and J lost 6 bases, with 19 bases between them. From germline, CDR1 is SGHVS and CDR2 FNYEAQ. This chain's CDR3 is CASSFSRTPGDTQYF. CDR3 sequence (DNA): TGTGCCAGCAGTTTCTCCAGGACTCCCGGGGATACGCAGTATTTT. Full variable domain (outside the CDR3, taken from reference TRBV7-6 and TRBJ2-3): GAGVSQSPRYKVTKRGQDVALRCDPISGHVSLYWYRQALGQGPEFLTYFNYEAQQDKSGLPNDRFSAERPEGSISTLTIQRTEQRDSAMYRCASSFSRTPGDTQYFGPGTRLTVL.

The chain joins TRBV6-6 to TRBJ2-3; D not certain. The CDR3 loop spans 14 amino acids. V was shortened by 3 bases and J by 0 bases, with 7 bases between the two germline ends. Germline V gene data show CDR1 as MNHNY and CDR2 as SVGAGI (reference sequence). This CDR3 reads CASSYPSSTDTQYF. CDR3 sequence (DNA): TGTGCCAGCAGTTATCCTTCTAGCACAGATACGCAGTATTTT.

The chain employs TRBV7-2 and TRBJ2-5; D ambiguous. The germline V gene has CDR1 SGHTA and CDR2 FQGNSA. There are 13 residues in the CDR3. Trimming took off 1 base at V and 6 bases at J, with 9 bases between the two ends. CDR3 sequence: CASSLGQSKTQYF. In DNA form, the CDR3 reads TGTGCCAGCAGCTTAGGGCAGTCCAAGACCCAGTACTTC.

The V gene is TRBV13, the J gene TRBJ2-5, with 9 bases aligning to TRBD1. V was clipped by 5 bases and J by 5 bases; unmatched bases: 12. Germline CDR1 PRHDT, CDR2 FYEKMQ (reference sequence). The CDR3 is 16 residues long. The DNA for the CDR3 is TGTGCCAGCAGCCCCGCCGGAGACAGGGGGTTCGAGACCCAGTACTTC. This gives the protein CASSPAGDRGFETQYF.

The chain combines TRBV6-5 with TRBJ1-2; possibly TRBD1 for D (5 bases). V gave up 5 bases and J gave up 9 bases, with 13 bases separating them. Germline assignment: CDR1 MNHEY and CDR2 SVGAGI. The length of the CDR3 is 12 residues. The DNA for the CDR3 is TGTGCCAGCAGTCAACTCCAGGGAAGCTACACCTTC. Its translation is CASSQLQGSYTF.

This clone was observed a few times. This chain links TRBV10-3 with TRBJ1-2; D not resolved. This CDR3 spans 13 amino acids. V was cut by 0 bases and J by 6 bases, with 8 bases left in between. Per the germline V gene, CDR1 is ENHRY and CDR2 is SYGVKD. CDR3 in DNA: TGTGCCATCAGTGAGTCGAAGCCGGATGGCTACACCTTC. Encoded protein: CAISESKPDGYTF.

The chain recombines TRBV7-2 with TRBJ1-1, with 8 bases identical to TRBD1. Germline CDR1 SGHTA, CDR2 FQGNSA. The V segment lost 2 bases and the J segment 5 bases; nucleotides outside the gene matches: 4. This CDR3 has 14 amino acids. The CDR3, as DNA: TGTGCCAGCAGCTTACAGGGGGCGCGTACTGAAGCTTTCTTT. This encodes CASSLQGARTEAFF.

J is TRBJ1-2 and V is TRBV7-9, with no clear D. The germline V gene has CDR1 SEHNR and CDR2 FQNEAQ (reference sequence). Trimming removed 7 bases from V and 1 base from J, with 7 bases in between. This CDR3 contains 12 residues. This CDR3 is CASIEDNYGYTF. The CDR3 region has the DNA TGTGCCAGCATTGAGGATAACTATGGCTACACCTTC.

V and J are TRBV7-8 and TRBJ1-2; possible D gene TRBD1, 6 bases. The V gene lost 5 bases and the J gene lost 7 bases, with 17 bases spanning the gap. In germline, CDR1 is SGHVS, CDR2 FQNEAQ. The CDR3 spans 14 residues. CDR3 residues: CASSPDLRGAGYTF. The CDR3 region has the DNA TGTGCCAGCAGCCCCGATCTCAGGGGCGCTGGCTACACCTTC.

This chain connects TRBV6-6 to TRBJ1-1; D possibly corresponds to TRBD1 (6 bases). This CDR3 comprises 16 residues. Germline V CDR1 and CDR2: MNHNY, SVGAGI (reference sequence). V lost 6 bases to trimming and J lost 5 bases, with 22 bases between them. CDR3 DNA sequence: TGTGCCAGCAGCTCAAAGAGGGGGGGGAGCGCGACTGAAGCTTTCTTT. This encodes CASSSKRGGSATEAFF.

This clone was observed once. The CDR3 loop is CASQGQSGANVLTF. CDR3 DNA sequence: TGTGCCTCCCAGGGGCAATCTGGGGCCAACGTCCTGACTTTC. This chain links TRBV10-3 with TRBJ2-6; D is perhaps TRBD1 (6 bases). CDR1 is ENHRY, CDR2 SYGVKD, per germline. V lost 11 bases and J 1 base, leaving 12 bases between the germline ends. The CDR3 totals 14 residues.

The chain combines TRBV11-2 with TRBJ2-5; no clear D gene. CDR1 is SGHAT and CDR2 is FQNNGV in the germline V gene. V was pared by 0 bases and J by 4 bases, with 18 bases between. The CDR3 extends over 17 amino acids. The CDR3 region is CASSLDVLVGVRETQYF. The DNA for the CDR3 is TGTGCCAGCAGCTTAGACGTGTTAGTAGGAGTGAGAGAGACCCAGTACTTC.

The J gene is TRBJ2-7, the V gene TRBV28; TRBD1 is a possible D gene (7 bases). The CDR3 covers 14 residues. The germline gives CDR1 MDHEN, CDR2 SYDVKM. V dropped 3 bases and J dropped 9 bases, with 18 bases sitting between them. This chain's CDR3 is CASSLGGQPRAQYF. The CDR3 DNA reads as TGTGCCAGCAGTTTGGGGGGACAGCCTCGCGCGCAGTACTTC.

The chain recombines TRBV29-1 with TRBJ2-7, with 7 bases that match TRBD2. V gave up 4 bases and J gave up 4 bases; unmatched junction bases: 10. Germline V gene sequence: CDR1 SQVTM, CDR2 ANQGSEA. The CDR3 is 14 residues long. In DNA form, the CDR3 reads TGCAGCGTTGTCCCGGCGGGAGTACGTTACGAGCAGTACTTC. Protein: CSVVPAGVRYEQYF.

The rearrangement links TRBV6-5 to TRBJ1-3; 9 nucleotides line up with TRBD1. The CDR3 consists of 13 residues. Looked up from germline, CDR1 is MNHEY and CDR2 is SVGAGI. V shed 6 bases and J 5 bases; nucleotides not matched to a gene: 2. CDR3 protein: CASRQGARNTIYF. The CDR3 coding sequence is TGTGCCAGCAGACAGGGGGCCCGAAACACCATATATTTT.

This chain joins TRBV6-1 and TRBJ2-2; 12 positions match TRBD1. The CDR3 extends over 15 amino acids. Germline V gives CDR1 MNHNS, CDR2 SASEGT. J gave up 7 bases and V 4 bases, and 4 bases lay outside the gene matches. CDR3 region: CASSGDRGRIGELFF. CDR3 nucleotide sequence: TGTGCCAGCAGTGGGGACAGGGGGCGGATCGGGGAGCTGTTTTTT.

V and J are TRBV6-5 and TRBJ1-2; D might be TRBD1 (5 bases). CDR3 length equals 15 residues. Germline V gene data show CDR1 as MNHEY and CDR2 as SVGAGI. Trimming stripped 6 bases from V and 0 bases from J, with 14 bases between. The DNA for the CDR3 is TGTGCCAGCAGAAACACAGGCCCTTCTAACTATGGCTACACCTTC. Encoded protein: CASRNTGPSNYGYTF.

The rearrangement joins TRBV7-8 to TRBJ2-2, with a possible D match to TRBD2 (5 bases). This CDR3 region has 14 residues. The germline V and J ends were trimmed by 0 bases and 6 bases, with 8 bases remaining between them. CDR1 is SGHVS and CDR2 is FQNEAQ in the germline V gene. This CDR3 reads CASSLANSAGELFF. CDR3 bases: TGTGCCAGCAGCTTAGCGAATAGCGCCGGGGAGCTGTTTTTT.

The table lists this clone with a few counts. The chain has TRBV2 and TRBJ1-2; D unresolved. The length of the CDR3 is 12 residues. Germline V gives CDR1 SNHLY, CDR2 FYNNEI. V dropped 8 bases and J dropped 8 bases, with 15 bases sitting between them. In DNA, the CDR3 is TGTGCCAGCGCGACCGGGAGCACGGGCTACACCTTC. Protein product: CASATGSTGYTF.

V gene TRBV29-1 combines with J gene TRBJ1-1; 7 nucleotides align to TRBD1. From germline, CDR1 is SQVTM and CDR2 ANQGSEA. The CDR3 is 13 amino acids. The J segment lost 1 base and the V segment lost 3 bases, leaving 2 bases of the junction unmatched. The CDR3 DNA reads as TGCAGCGTTGACCGGACAGGGAACACTGAAGCTTTCTTT. Translating it yields CSVDRTGNTEAFF.

The chain carries TRBV4-2 and TRBJ2-7; maybe TRBD1 (5 bases). The CDR3 has 14 amino acids. Germline V CDR1 and CDR2: LGHNA, YNFKEQ. The germline V and J ends were trimmed by 0 bases and 0 bases, with 6 bases remaining between them. CDR3 in DNA: TGTGCCAGCAGCCAAGATGACAGCTCCTACGAGCAGTACTTC. Translation: CASSQDDSSYEQYF.

This clone was seen more than once but under ten times. The gene calls are TRBV4-1 and TRBJ1-5; D is possibly TRBD1 (5 bases). CDR3 length: 15 residues. Trimming left V 3 bases short and J 3 bases short, with 12 bases between. CDR1 MGHRA and CDR2 YSYEKL come from the germline V gene. CDR3 sequence reads: CASSQSRQTNQPQHF. CDR3 DNA: TGCGCCAGCAGCCAGAGTCGACAGACCAATCAGCCCCAGCATTTT.